This T cell receptor beta chain was captured by sequencing in a study of PD-1 blockade in classical Hodgkin lymphoma. Points from the study as a whole: Compared with baseline, CD4+ but not CD8+ TCR diversity had risen significantly by C4D1. Complete responders started with a diversity level that resembled newly diagnosed patients at baseline.

Some clones are missing from TCRdb's copy, which holds only in-frame ones; the method was immunoSEQ multiplex PCR. The sample contains roughly 97,000 clones, around four fifths of which appear only once. Every patient experienced relapse after autologous stem cell transplantation, and brentuximab vedotin exposure varied. Per germline, CDR1 MDHEN and CDR2 SYDVKM. The V gene lost 1 base and the J gene lost 7 bases, with 7 bases spanning the gap. The CDR3 extends over 13 amino acids. As to this clone: Its antigen remains unknown.

The chain employs TRBV28 and TRBJ2-2; possibly TRBD1 for D (5 bases). The sequence was collected from a human donor with classical Hodgkin lymphoma. The input for sequencing was peripheral blood mononuclear cells (PBMCs), taken at baseline. CDR3 in amino acids: CASSLLGVGELFF. CDR3 bases: TGTGCCAGCAGTTTATTAGGGGTCGGGGAGCTGTTTTTT.